This T cell receptor beta chain derives from a study of T-cell reconstitution after alpha-beta-depleted transplantation in children. This clonotype was seen many times. CDR1 MNHEY and CDR2 SMNVEV come from the germline V gene (reference sequence). This CDR3 comprises 14 residues. V was clipped by 3 bases and J by 3 bases; unmatched bases: 3. Molecular barcoding with unique molecular identifiers was used for the TCRbeta library. TCRdb reanalysed the PCR reads using MiXCR and keeps one entry per CDR3 protein. The repertoire holds roughly 120,000 distinct CDR3 sequences, with 10% as singletons. The TCR comes from a human donor who donated a stem cell graft to a child with acute lymphoblastic leukemia. The source material was PBMCs from the stem cell graft donor, sampled from the stem cell graft. The chain combines TRBV27 with TRBJ2-3; 7 bases map to TRBD2. CDR3: CASSFGGRTDTQYF. CDR3 bases: TGTGCCAGCAGTTTTGGCGGGAGAACAGATACGCAGTATTTT.